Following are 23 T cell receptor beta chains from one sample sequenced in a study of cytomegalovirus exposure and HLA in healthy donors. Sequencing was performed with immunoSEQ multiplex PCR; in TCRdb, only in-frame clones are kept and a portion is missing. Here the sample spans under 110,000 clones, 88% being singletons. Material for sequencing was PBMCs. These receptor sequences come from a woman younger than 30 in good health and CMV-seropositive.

As DNA, the CDR3 is TGTGCAAGTCGCTTTGGGAGGGGCAGAGCTAACTATGGCTACACCTTC. This translates into CASRFGRGRANYGYTF. This chain links TRBV12-2 with TRBJ1-2. TRBV12-2 is recorded as a pseudogene. The length of the CDR3 is 16 residues.

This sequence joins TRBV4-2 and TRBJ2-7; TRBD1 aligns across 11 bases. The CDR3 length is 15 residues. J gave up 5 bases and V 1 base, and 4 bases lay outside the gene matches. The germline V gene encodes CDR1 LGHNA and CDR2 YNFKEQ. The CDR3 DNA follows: TGTGCCAGCAGCCAAGTGGGACAGGGGGATAACGAGCAGTACTTC. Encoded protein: CASSQVGQGDNEQYF.

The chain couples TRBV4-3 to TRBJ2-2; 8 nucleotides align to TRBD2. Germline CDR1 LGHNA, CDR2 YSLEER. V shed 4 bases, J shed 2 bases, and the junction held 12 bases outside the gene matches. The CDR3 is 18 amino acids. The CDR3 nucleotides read TGCGCCAGCAGCCGCCAAAGTAGTAGCGGGGCCAACACCGGGGAGCTGTTTTTT. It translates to CASSRQSSSGANTGELFF.

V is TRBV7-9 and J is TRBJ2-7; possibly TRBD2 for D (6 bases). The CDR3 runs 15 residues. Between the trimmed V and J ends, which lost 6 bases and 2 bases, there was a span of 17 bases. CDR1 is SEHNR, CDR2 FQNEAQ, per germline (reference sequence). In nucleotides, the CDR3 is TGTGCCAGCAGGAATGGGGGGAAAGGCGCCTACGAGCAGTACTTC. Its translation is CASRNGGKGAYEQYF. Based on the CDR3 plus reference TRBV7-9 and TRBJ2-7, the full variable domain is DTGVSQNPRHKITKRGQNVTFRCDPISEHNRLYWYRQTLGQGPEFLTYFQNEAQLEKSRLLSDRFSAERPKGSFSTLEIQRTEQGDSAMYLCASRNGGKGAYEQYFGPGTRLTVT.

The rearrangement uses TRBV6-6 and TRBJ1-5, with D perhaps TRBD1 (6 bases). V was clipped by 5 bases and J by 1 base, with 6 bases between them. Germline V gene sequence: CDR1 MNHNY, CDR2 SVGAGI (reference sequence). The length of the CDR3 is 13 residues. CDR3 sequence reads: CASSQGSNQPQHF. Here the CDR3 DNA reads TGTGCCAGCAGTCAGGGGAGCAATCAGCCCCAGCATTTT.

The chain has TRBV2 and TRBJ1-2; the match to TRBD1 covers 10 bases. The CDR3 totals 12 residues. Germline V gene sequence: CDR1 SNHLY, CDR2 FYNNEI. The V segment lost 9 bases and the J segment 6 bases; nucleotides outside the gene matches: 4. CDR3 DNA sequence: TGTGCCAGGGTGGACAGGGGGGATGGCTACACCTTC. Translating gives CARVDRGDGYTF.

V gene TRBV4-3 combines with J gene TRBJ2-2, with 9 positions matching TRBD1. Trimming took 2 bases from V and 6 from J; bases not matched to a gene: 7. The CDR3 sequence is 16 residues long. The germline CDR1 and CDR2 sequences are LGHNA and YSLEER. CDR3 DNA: TGCGCCAGCAGCCAAACCGGGACAGGGTATTCCGGGGAGCTGTTTTTT. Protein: CASSQTGTGYSGELFF.

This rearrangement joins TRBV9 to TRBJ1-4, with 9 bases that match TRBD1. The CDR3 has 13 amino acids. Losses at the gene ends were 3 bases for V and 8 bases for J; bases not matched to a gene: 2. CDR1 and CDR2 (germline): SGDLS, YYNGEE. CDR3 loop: CASSGQGVEKLFF. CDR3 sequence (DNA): TGTGCCAGCAGCGGACAGGGGGTGGAAAAACTGTTTTTT.

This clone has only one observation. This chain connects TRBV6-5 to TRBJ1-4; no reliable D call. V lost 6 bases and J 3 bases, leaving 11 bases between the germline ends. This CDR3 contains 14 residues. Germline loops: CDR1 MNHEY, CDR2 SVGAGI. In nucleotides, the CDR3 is TGTGCCAGCAGCCCCGAACTGGCTAATGAAAAACTGTTTTTT. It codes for CASSPELANEKLFF.

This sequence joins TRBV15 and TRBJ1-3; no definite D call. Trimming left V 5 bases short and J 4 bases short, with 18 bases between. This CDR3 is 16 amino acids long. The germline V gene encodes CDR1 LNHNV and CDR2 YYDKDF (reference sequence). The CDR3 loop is CATSGRHDLAGNTIYF. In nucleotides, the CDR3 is TGTGCCACCAGCGGCCGACACGACCTAGCAGGAAACACCATATATTTT.

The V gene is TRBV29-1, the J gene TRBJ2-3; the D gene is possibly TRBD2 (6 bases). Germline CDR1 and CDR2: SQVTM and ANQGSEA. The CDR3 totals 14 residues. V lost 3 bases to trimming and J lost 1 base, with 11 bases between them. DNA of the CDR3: TGCAGCGTTGATTTCAGGGAGGGCACAGATACGCAGTATTTT. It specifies CSVDFREGTDTQYF.

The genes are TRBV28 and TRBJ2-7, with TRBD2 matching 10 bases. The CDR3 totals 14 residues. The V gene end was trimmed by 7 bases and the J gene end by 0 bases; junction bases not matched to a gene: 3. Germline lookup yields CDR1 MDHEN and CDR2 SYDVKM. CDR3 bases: TGTGCCAGCAAGATAGCGGGGGGCTCCTACGAGCAGTACTTC. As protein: CASKIAGGSYEQYF.

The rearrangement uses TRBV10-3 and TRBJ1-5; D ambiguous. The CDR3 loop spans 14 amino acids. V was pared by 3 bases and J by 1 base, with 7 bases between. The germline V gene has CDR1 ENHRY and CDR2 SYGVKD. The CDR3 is CAISDSESNQPQHF. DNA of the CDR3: TGTGCCATCAGTGATTCCGAGAGCAATCAGCCCCAGCATTTT.

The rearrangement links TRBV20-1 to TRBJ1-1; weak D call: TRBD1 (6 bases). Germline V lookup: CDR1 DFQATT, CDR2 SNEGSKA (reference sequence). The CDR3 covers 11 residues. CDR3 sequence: CRRAGDTEAFF. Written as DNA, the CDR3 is TGCAGGAGAGCAGGGGACACTGAAGCTTTCTTT.

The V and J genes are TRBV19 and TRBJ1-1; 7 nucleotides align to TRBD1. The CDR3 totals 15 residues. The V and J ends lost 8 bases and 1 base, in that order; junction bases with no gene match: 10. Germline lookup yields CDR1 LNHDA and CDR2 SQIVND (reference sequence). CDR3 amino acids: CASRGAGGSNTEAFF. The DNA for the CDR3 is TGTGCCAGTCGCGGGGCAGGGGGATCGAACACTGAAGCTTTCTTT.

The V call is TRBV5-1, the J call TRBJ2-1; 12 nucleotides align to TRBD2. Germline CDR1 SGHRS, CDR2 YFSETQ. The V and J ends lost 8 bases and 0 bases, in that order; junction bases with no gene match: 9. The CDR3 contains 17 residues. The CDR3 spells CASRKTSGGYSYNEQFF. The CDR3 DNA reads TGCGCCAGTCGAAAGACTAGCGGGGGCTACTCCTACAATGAGCAGTTCTTC.

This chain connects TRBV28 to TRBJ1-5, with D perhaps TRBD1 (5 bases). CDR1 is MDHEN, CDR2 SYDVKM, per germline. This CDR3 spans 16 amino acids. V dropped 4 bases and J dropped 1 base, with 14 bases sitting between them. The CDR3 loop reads CASSSLREGSNQPQHF. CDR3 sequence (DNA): TGTGCCAGCAGTTCGCTCAGGGAGGGGAGCAATCAGCCCCAGCATTTT.

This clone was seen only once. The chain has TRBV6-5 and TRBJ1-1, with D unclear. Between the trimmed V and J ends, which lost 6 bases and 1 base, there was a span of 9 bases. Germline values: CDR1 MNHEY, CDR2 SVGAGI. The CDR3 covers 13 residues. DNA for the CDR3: TGTGCCAGCAGAATACGGTGGAACACTGAAGCTTTCTTT. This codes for CASRIRWNTEAFF.

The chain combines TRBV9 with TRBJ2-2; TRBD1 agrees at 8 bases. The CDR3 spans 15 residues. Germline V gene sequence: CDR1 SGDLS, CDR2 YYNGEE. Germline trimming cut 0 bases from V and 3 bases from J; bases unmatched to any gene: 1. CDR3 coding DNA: TGTGCCAGCAGCGTAGCGACAGGGGACACCGGGGAGCTGTTTTTT. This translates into CASSVATGDTGELFF. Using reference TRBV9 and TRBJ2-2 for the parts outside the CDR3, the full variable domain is DSGVTQTPKHLITATGQRVTLRCSPRSGDLSVYWYQQSLDQGLQFLIQYYNGEERAKGNILERFSAQQFPDLHSELNLSSLELGDSALYFCASSVATGDTGELFFGEGSRLTVL.

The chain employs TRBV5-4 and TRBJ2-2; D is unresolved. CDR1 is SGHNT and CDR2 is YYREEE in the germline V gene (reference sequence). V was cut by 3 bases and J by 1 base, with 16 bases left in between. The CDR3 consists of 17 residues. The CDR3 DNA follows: TGTGCCAGCAGCTCTCCTCGAGCGTCGGGGAACACCGGGGAGCTGTTTTTT. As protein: CASSSPRASGNTGELFF.

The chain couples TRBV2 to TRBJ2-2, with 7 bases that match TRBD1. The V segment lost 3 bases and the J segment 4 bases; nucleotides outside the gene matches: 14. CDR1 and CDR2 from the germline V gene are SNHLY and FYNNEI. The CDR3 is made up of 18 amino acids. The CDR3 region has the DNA TGTGCCAGCAGTGATAGACGGGGTGGGACAGTAGTCACCGGGGAGCTGTTTTTT. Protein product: CASSDRRGGTVVTGELFF.

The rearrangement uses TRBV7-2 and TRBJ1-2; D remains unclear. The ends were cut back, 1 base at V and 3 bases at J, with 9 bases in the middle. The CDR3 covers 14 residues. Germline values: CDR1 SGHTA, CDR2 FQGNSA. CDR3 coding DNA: TGTGCCAGCAGCTTAGTAACAGCAGACTATGGCTACACCTTC. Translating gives CASSLVTADYGYTF.

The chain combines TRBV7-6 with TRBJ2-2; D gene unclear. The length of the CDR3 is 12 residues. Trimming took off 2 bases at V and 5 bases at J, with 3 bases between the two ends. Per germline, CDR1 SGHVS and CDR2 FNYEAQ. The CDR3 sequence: CASSLITGELFF. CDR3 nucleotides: TGTGCCAGCAGCTTAATAACCGGGGAGCTGTTTTTT.